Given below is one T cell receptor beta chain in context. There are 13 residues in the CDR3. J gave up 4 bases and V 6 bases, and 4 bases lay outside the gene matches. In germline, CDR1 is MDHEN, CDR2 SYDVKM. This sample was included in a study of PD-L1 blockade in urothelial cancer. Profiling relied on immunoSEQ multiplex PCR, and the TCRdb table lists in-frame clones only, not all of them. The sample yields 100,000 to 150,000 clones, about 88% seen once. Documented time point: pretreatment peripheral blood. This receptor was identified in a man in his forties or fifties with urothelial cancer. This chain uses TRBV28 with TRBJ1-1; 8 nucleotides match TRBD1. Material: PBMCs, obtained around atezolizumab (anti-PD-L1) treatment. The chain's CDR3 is CASRPDRGTEAFF. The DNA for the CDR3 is TGTGCCAGCAGACCCGACAGGGGCACTGAAGCTTTCTTT.